Following are 7 T cell receptor beta chains from one sample sequenced in a study of blood T cells in healthy people across ages. Then a second PCR, running roughly 7 to 11 cycles, was carried out with a sample-barcoded 5' primer and a J-beta primer mix. TCRdb analysed the 5' RACE reads with MiXCR anew, one entry per CDR3 protein. This sample has over 1.5 million distinct CDR3 sequences; 49% occur once, and the top ten carry approximately 2%. Sequencing was done on a sample of blood. The source of these receptors is a middle-aged woman in good health.

Regarding this clonotype: This clone may be a read error of a much larger clone one base away. The chain is built from TRBV20-1 and TRBJ2-3; 10 bases fit TRBD2. There are 15 residues in the CDR3. V shed 7 bases and J 2 bases; nucleotides not matched to a gene: 9. Germline assignment: CDR1 DFQATT and CDR2 SNEGSKA (reference sequence). CDR3 residues: CSVGRAGGPTDTQYF. Here the CDR3 DNA reads TGCAGTGTGGGGCGAGCGGGGGGGCCCACAGATACGCAGTATTTT.

V usage is TRBV9 and J usage is TRBJ2-3; D may be TRBD2 (8 bases). In germline, CDR1 is SGDLS, CDR2 YYNGEE. Trimming removed 2 bases from V and 7 bases from J, with 17 bases in between. The CDR3 loop spans 15 amino acids. This CDR3 reads CASSVTGTSDYTQYF. CDR3 DNA sequence: TGTGCCAGCAGCGTGACAGGGACTAGTGATTATACGCAGTATTTT.

This chain uses TRBV20-1 with TRBJ2-3, with 9 bases aligning to TRBD2. CDR3 size: 16 residues. With 2 bases clipped from V and 5 bases from J, the junction kept 11 bases outside the gene matches. The germline gives CDR1 DFQATT, CDR2 SNEGSKA (reference sequence). CDR3: CSARLAGSGRRDTQYF. The CDR3 bases are TGCAGTGCTAGACTAGCGGGGTCTGGACGTAGAGATACGCAGTATTTT.

The gene calls are TRBV20-1 and TRBJ1-2, with 7 bases that match TRBD1. With V trimmed by 3 bases and J by 4 bases, 8 bases remained unmatched. The germline gives CDR1 DFQATT, CDR2 SNEGSKA (reference sequence). CDR3 length: 14 residues. DNA for the CDR3: TGCAGTGCTAGGGACAGGCCTCTCCCCTATGGCTACACCTTC. Encoded protein: CSARDRPLPYGYTF.

This clonotype has only a few counts. The V call is TRBV5-1, the J call TRBJ2-5; 9 bases agree with TRBD2. Looked up from germline, CDR1 is SGHRS and CDR2 is YFSETQ. This CDR3 is 14 amino acids long. With 8 bases clipped from V and 4 bases from J, the junction kept 9 bases outside the gene matches. CDR3 sequence: CASQAGGLGETQYF. In DNA, the CDR3 is TGCGCCAGTCAAGCGGGGGGACTGGGAGAGACCCAGTACTTC.

The chain joins TRBV2 to TRBJ2-3; TRBD2 matches 14 bases. Unmatched junction bases numbered 3, after V lost 10 bases and J lost 6 bases. The CDR3 spans 13 residues. Germline CDR1 SNHLY, CDR2 FYNNEI. CDR3 residues: CATRTSGRDTQYF. In DNA form, the CDR3 reads TGTGCCACCCGGACTAGCGGGAGGGATACGCAGTATTTT.

The chain couples TRBV3-1 to TRBJ2-5; 11 bases map to TRBD2. Germline values: CDR1 LGHDT, CDR2 YNNKEL (reference sequence). V lost 0 bases and J lost 4; bases outside the gene matches: 4. The CDR3 has 16 residues. The CDR3 protein is CASSQDHSGGAETQYF. The DNA for the CDR3 is TGTGCCAGCAGCCAAGATCATAGCGGGGGGGCAGAGACCCAGTACTTC.